The next 4 T cell receptor beta chains were all read from a single sample in a study of CD8 T cells in ankylosing spondylitis. TCRdb processed the 5' RACE reads anew with MiXCR; each CDR3 protein has one entry. Among about 130,000 distinct CDR3 sequences, over 6.5% were seen once, and the ten largest hold approximately 12%. Sequencing was done on a sample of blood, either unsorted or a sorted T cell fraction (not recorded which). The receptors come from a male donor with ankylosing spondylitis or in good health (not recorded which).

This clonotype has only a few counts. The CDR3 here is CASSISRNSYEQYF. DNA for the CDR3: TGTGCCAGCAGCATAAGCCGTAACAGCTACGAGCAGTACTTC. The chain combines TRBV7-2 with TRBJ2-7; D remains unclear. Per the germline V gene, CDR1 is SGHTA and CDR2 is FQGNSA. V was shortened by 5 bases and J by 3 bases, with 14 bases between the two germline ends. The CDR3 has 14 amino acids.

The J gene is TRBJ2-7, the V gene TRBV18; 8 positions agree with TRBD1. The CDR3 length is 15 residues. The germline gives CDR1 KGHSH, CDR2 LQKENI. Trimming cost V 3 bases and J 3 bases; bases outside gene matches: 7. CDR3 amino acids: CASSPSGQGFYEQYF. As DNA, the CDR3 is TGTGCCAGCTCACCGTCCGGACAGGGATTCTACGAGCAGTACTTC.

This clonotype was recorded at least ten times. The rearrangement uses TRBV25-1 and TRBJ1-4; possible D gene TRBD1, 5 bases. Trimming removed 6 bases at V and 7 bases at J, with 18 bases between. Germline assignment: CDR1 MGHDK and CDR2 SYGVNS. The CDR3 is made up of 15 amino acids. The CDR3: CASSDGGGKAEKLFF. The CDR3 DNA sequence: TGTGCCAGCAGCGACGGGGGGGGAAAGGCTGAAAAACTGTTTTTT. Complete variable domain (other parts from reference TRBV25-1 and TRBJ1-4): EADIYQTPRYLVIGTGKKITLECSQTMGHDKMYWYQQDPGMELHLIHYSYGVNSTEKGDLSSESTVSRIRTEHFPLTLESARPSHTSQYLCASSDGGGKAEKLFFGSGTQLSVL.

This clonotype was picked up many times. The rearrangement joins TRBV5-1 to TRBJ1-2; unclear D gene. Trimming removed 0 bases from V and 8 bases from J, with 8 bases in between. Germline V gives CDR1 SGHRS, CDR2 YFSETQ. This CDR3 region has 12 residues. The CDR3 loop is CASSLVPEGYTF. CDR3 DNA sequence: TGCGCCAGCAGCTTGGTCCCTGAGGGCTACACCTTC.